This TCR beta chain is drawn from a study of diagnostic markers for celiac disease (dated by TCRdb to the early 2020s). The cysteine opens and the phenylalanine closes a CDR3 of 13 amino acids. Only the protein is available. A count is missing, but by frequency this clonotype is medium-sized (0.01 to 0.1%). Its antigen is not yet known. The instrument was an Illumina MiSeq. TCRdb reprocessed the reads and lists each CDR3 protein sequence as a single entry, with no DNA. The sample table gives some 2,000 distinct CDR3 sequences. The ten largest clones represent 17% of the sample. The sequence joins TRBV12-3 or TRBV12-4 to TRBJ2-5. This sequence originates from a human donor. This table probably holds off-target reads from a library built for another chain. The sequencing sample was made of either unsorted cells or a sorted T cell fraction (not recorded which). The CDR3 protein sequence reads: CASSLSSSVTQYF.